These 26 T cell receptor beta chains came from one sample sequenced in a study of T cell responses to AZD1222 COVID-19 vaccine. Libraries were prepared by immunoSEQ multiplex PCR; TCRdb keeps only in-frame clonotypes and omits some of them. The data show 20,000 to 25,000 clones, approximately 86% seen once. Sequencing used peripheral blood, obtained on day 0 of AZD1222 vaccination. These receptor sequences come from an adult in good health.

The CDR3 DNA sequence: TGTGCCAGCAGCTTAGTCCGAGGGGAAAAACTGTTTTTT. Residues: CASSLVRGEKLFF. This chain links TRBV7-9 with TRBJ1-4, with no clear D. CDR3 length equals 13 residues. Deletions cut 1 base from V and 8 bases from J, with 8 bases between. CDR1 is SEHNR, CDR2 FQNEAQ, per germline (reference sequence). Drawing the rest from reference TRBV7-9 and TRBJ1-4, the complete variable domain is DTGVSQNPRHKITKRGQNVTFRCDPISEHNRLYWYRQTLGQGPEFLTYFQNEAQLEKSRLLSDRFSAERPKGSFSTLEIQRTEQGDSAMYLCASSLVRGEKLFFGSGTQLSVL.

The CDR3 loop reads CASSPSDRGRGKNIQYF. The CDR3 nucleotides are TGTGCCAGCAGCCCGTCGGACAGGGGAAGGGGCAAAAACATTCAGTACTTC. The J gene is TRBJ2-4, the V gene TRBV11-3; TRBD1 matches at 9 bases. The CDR3 runs 17 residues. The V and J ends lost 5 bases and 3 bases, in that order; junction bases with no gene match: 11. Germline CDR1 SGHNT, CDR2 YENEEA.

The chain links TRBV19 to TRBJ2-2; D is possibly TRBD1 (5 bases). CDR3 length: 13 residues. Trimming took 6 bases from V and 4 from J, leaving 9 bases between them. Germline V gene data show CDR1 as LNHDA and CDR2 as SQIVND (reference sequence). CDR3 DNA: TGTGCCAGTAGAGGGCAGGGCACCGGGGAGCTGTTTTTT. This translates into CASRGQGTGELFF.

This rearrangement joins TRBV10-3 to TRBJ2-4, with D hard to call. The CDR3 spans 12 residues. The germline V gene encodes CDR1 ENHRY and CDR2 SYGVKD. Deletions cut 2 bases from V and 9 bases from J, with 8 bases between. CDR3 residues: CAISEGEGIQYF. The CDR3, as DNA: TGTGCCATCAGTGAGGGCGAAGGCATTCAGTACTTC.

The chain employs TRBV6-5 and TRBJ1-1, with D possibly being TRBD1 (5 bases). CDR1 is MNHEY and CDR2 is SVGAGI in the germline V gene. Trimming took off 6 bases at V and 11 bases at J, with 13 bases between the two ends. CDR3 size: 11 residues. CDR3 sequence: CASSPGWDAFF. The CDR3 coding sequence is TGTGCCAGCAGCCCGGGGTGGGACGCTTTCTTT.

The rearrangement joins TRBV4-1 to TRBJ1-4, with D possibly being TRBD1 (6 bases). The CDR3 spans 15 residues. CDR1 is MGHRA and CDR2 is YSYEKL in the germline V gene. Trimming shortened V by 0 bases and J by 7 bases, and 12 bases separated the two germline ends. The DNA for the CDR3 is TGCGCCAGCAGCCAAGATCGGGGGGCGTCTGAAAAACTGTTTTTT. Encoded protein: CASSQDRGASEKLFF.

The chain is built from TRBV7-9 and TRBJ2-7; TRBD2 matches 7 bases. V was clipped by 5 bases and J by 3 bases; unmatched bases: 1. The germline V gene encodes CDR1 SEHNR and CDR2 FQNEAQ (reference sequence). This CDR3 spans 12 amino acids. The CDR3 protein is CASSRDYYEQYF. The CDR3, as DNA: TGTGCCAGCAGCCGGGACTACTACGAGCAGTACTTC.

This rearrangement joins TRBV3-1 (or the pseudogene TRBV3-2) to TRBJ1-3; 8 nucleotides match TRBD1. The CDR3 loop spans 19 amino acids. V lost 0 bases and J lost 2; bases outside the gene matches: 12. In germline, CDR1 is LGHDT, CDR2 YNNKEL (reference sequence). For the CDR3, the DNA is TGTGCCAGCAGCCAAGATAGGAGGGACAGGACGTTTGCTGGAAACACCATATATTTT. Its translation is CASSQDRRDRTFAGNTIYF.

This clone is a singleton in its sample. This rearrangement joins TRBV19 to TRBJ1-1; 12 positions agree with TRBD1. The CDR3 sequence is 17 residues long. Trimming at V came to 6 bases and at J to 2 bases, leaving 10 bases not matched to a gene. CDR1 and CDR2 from the germline V gene are LNHDA and SQIVND (reference sequence). CDR3 protein: CASRIAGTGGLNTEAFF. CDR3 DNA sequence: TGTGCCAGTAGAATCGCCGGGACAGGGGGCCTTAACACTGAAGCTTTCTTT.

V and J are TRBV28 and TRBJ1-3; TRBD1 aligns across 7 bases. Germline V gives CDR1 MDHEN, CDR2 SYDVKM. The CDR3 extends over 15 amino acids. The V and J ends lost 2 bases and 4 bases, in that order; junction bases with no gene match: 5. CDR3 protein: CASSLLGTAGNTIYF. CDR3 nucleotides: TGTGCCAGCAGTTTACTCGGGACAGCAGGAAACACCATATATTTT.

This chain connects TRBV7-9 to TRBJ2-7; D is ambiguous. V was shortened by 5 bases and J by 4 bases, with 18 bases between the two germline ends. The CDR3 totals 15 residues. Germline V CDR1 and CDR2: SEHNR, FQNEAQ (reference sequence). The CDR3 loop is CASSQAEGLLYEQYF. Here the CDR3 DNA reads TGTGCCAGCAGCCAAGCTGAAGGCCTACTTTACGAGCAGTACTTC.

In its sample, this clone was seen once. The chain employs TRBV28 and TRBJ1-6; no definite D call. V was trimmed by 6 bases and J by 9 bases, leaving 12 bases between them. CDR3 size: 13 residues. In germline, CDR1 is MDHEN, CDR2 SYDVKM. The CDR3 DNA follows: TGTGCCAGCAGACGGACCCCCCCTTCACCCCTCCACTTT. Translating gives CASRRTPPSPLHF.

The chain recombines TRBV5-5 with TRBJ2-7; D might be TRBD2 (5 bases). Germline V gene data show CDR1 as SGHKS and CDR2 as YYEKEE (reference sequence). The CDR3 consists of 14 residues. Trimming removed 1 base at V and 2 bases at J, with 10 bases between. The CDR3 protein is CASSLTGTTYEQYF. Written as DNA, the CDR3 is TGTGCCAGCAGCTTGACGGGAACTACCTACGAGCAGTACTTC.

V gene TRBV19 combines with J gene TRBJ2-1, with 14 bases aligning to TRBD2. Germline CDR1 and CDR2: LNHDA and SQIVND (reference sequence). This CDR3 has 14 residues. Trimming cost V 6 bases and J 9 bases; bases outside gene matches: 4. Here the CDR3 DNA reads TGTGCCAGTAGCCGGACTAGCGGGGGGCGTGAGCAGTTCTTC. As protein: CASSRTSGGREQFF.

CDR3 loop: CASSPWDSTNEKLFF. CDR3 coding DNA: TGTGCCAGCAGTCCTTGGGACAGTACTAATGAAAAACTGTTTTTT. V and J are TRBV28 and TRBJ1-4; 7 positions match TRBD1. CDR3 length equals 15 residues. Germline V gives CDR1 MDHEN, CDR2 SYDVKM. The V segment lost 5 bases and the J segment 2 bases; nucleotides outside the gene matches: 5.

The CDR3, as DNA: TGCGCCAGCAGCTTGGGCCGTAGGCTAGCGGGGGAAGGAGAGACCCAGTACTTC. Translation: CASSLGRRLAGEGETQYF. V and J are TRBV5-1 and TRBJ2-5; 10 bases map to TRBD2. The CDR3 sequence is 18 residues long. V was clipped by 0 bases and J by 4 bases; unmatched bases: 12. Germline V CDR1 and CDR2: SGHRS, YFSETQ. The full variable domain, completed using reference TRBV5-1 and TRBJ2-5, is KAGVTQTPRYLIKTRGQQVTLSCSPISGHRSVSWYQQTPGQGLQFLFEYFSETQRNKGNFPGRFSGRQFSNSRSEMNVSTLELGDSALYLCASSLGRRLAGEGETQYFGPGTRLLVL.

The V call is TRBV27, the J call TRBJ2-1; D gene unclear. V lost 7 bases to trimming and J lost 6 bases, with 13 bases between them. This CDR3 has 13 amino acids. Germline V gene data show CDR1 as MNHEY and CDR2 as SMNVEV (reference sequence). Here the CDR3 reads CASTPPSGNEQFF. For the CDR3, the DNA is TGTGCCAGCACTCCACCGTCAGGCAATGAGCAGTTCTTC.

The J gene is TRBJ2-7, the V gene TRBV27; D not resolved. There are 15 residues in the CDR3. V was shortened by 5 bases and J by 1 base, with 15 bases between the two germline ends. In germline, CDR1 is MNHEY, CDR2 SMNVEV (reference sequence). This CDR3 is CASSRLGIGSYEQYF. Written as DNA, the CDR3 is TGTGCCAGCAGTCGACTGGGTATAGGGTCCTACGAGCAGTACTTC.

V gene TRBV28 combines with J gene TRBJ2-7; D gene uncertain. V lost 9 bases and J 5 bases, leaving 17 bases between the germline ends. The CDR3 extends over 13 amino acids. CDR1 is MDHEN and CDR2 is SYDVKM in the germline V gene. For the CDR3, the DNA is TGTGCCAGGAAAGATCAAGGAGCCCACGAGCAGTACTTC. It specifies CARKDQGAHEQYF.

This clone was seen just once. This chain uses TRBV6-5 with TRBJ2-3, with D hard to call. Trimming stripped 0 bases from V and 2 bases from J, with 9 bases between. Germline V gene data show CDR1 as MNHEY and CDR2 as SVGAGI. The CDR3 contains 15 residues. The CDR3 region is CASSYSGVSTDTQYF. The CDR3 DNA is TGTGCCAGCAGTTACTCGGGCGTGTCCACAGATACGCAGTATTTT.

The J gene is TRBJ2-1, the V gene TRBV27, with no clear D. CDR3 length: 12 residues. The V gene lost 7 bases and the J gene lost 9 bases, with 13 bases spanning the gap. Germline values: CDR1 MNHEY, CDR2 SMNVEV (reference sequence). CDR3 amino acids: CASMGYGSEQFF. CDR3 nucleotide sequence: TGTGCCAGCATGGGGTATGGCAGTGAGCAGTTCTTC.

The gene calls are TRBV27 and TRBJ1-1; D is unclear. V lost 6 bases and J 1 base, leaving 12 bases between the germline ends. The germline gives CDR1 MNHEY, CDR2 SMNVEV (reference sequence). The CDR3 length is 14 residues. The CDR3: CASSSEAANTEAFF. The CDR3 bases are TGTGCCAGCAGCTCGGAGGCGGCGAACACTGAAGCTTTCTTT.

CDR3 nucleotides: TGTGCCAGCAGCGTAGGGGCTAGCGGGGGAGAAAATGAGCAGTTCTTC. Translating it yields CASSVGASGGENEQFF. V is TRBV9 and J is TRBJ2-1; TRBD2 matches at 10 bases. This CDR3 is 16 amino acids long. Germline CDR1 and CDR2: SGDLS and YYNGEE. The V and J ends lost 0 bases and 7 bases, in that order; junction bases with no gene match: 7.

The chain combines TRBV5-6 with TRBJ1-3, with D perhaps TRBD1 (5 bases). Trimming removed 0 bases from V and 0 bases from J, with 7 bases in between. CDR1 is SGHDT, CDR2 YYEEEE, per germline. CDR3 length equals 15 residues. CDR3 nucleotide sequence: TGTGCCAGCAGCTTGGAGGGGCCCTCTGGAAACACCATATATTTT. It yields the protein CASSLEGPSGNTIYF.

There are a few counts of this clone. This chain joins TRBV4-2 and TRBJ2-7, with 16 bases matching TRBD2. J lost 5 bases, V lost 5 bases, and 6 bases had no gene match. This CDR3 has 16 amino acids. CDR1 is LGHNA and CDR2 is YNFKEQ in the germline V gene. The CDR3 DNA sequence: TGTGCCAGCAGCTGGCCGGGACTAGCGGGAGGGAACGAGCAGTACTTC. Translating it yields CASSWPGLAGGNEQYF.

This sequence joins TRBV24-1 and TRBJ2-7; 7 bases map to TRBD1. This CDR3 has 17 amino acids. Germline V gene data show CDR1 as KGHDR and CDR2 as SFDVKD. The V and J ends lost 3 bases and 2 bases, in that order; junction bases with no gene match: 12. CDR3 coding DNA: TGTGCCACCAGTGATCCGAATGCCGGGACAGCCACCTACGAGCAGTACTTC. Translating it yields CATSDPNAGTATYEQYF.